This is a list of T cell receptor beta chains from one sample in a study of T cell responses to AZD1222 COVID-19 vaccine. Profiling relied on immunoSEQ multiplex PCR, and the TCRdb table lists in-frame clones only, not all of them. The sample consists of 110,000 to 150,000 clones, approximately 83% of them appearing once. Sequenced here: peripheral blood, sampled on day 0 of AZD1222 vaccination. The receptor source for this set is an adult in good health. CDR3s include the opening cysteine and the closing phenylalanine or tryptophan. A D gene is named only where the DNA matches it firmly. Some rows mark clone size as missing; the rest say once, few, many or name a class of expanded clone.

TRBV2	TRBJ1-5	.	18	TRBD1	TGTGCCAGCAGTAACAGGGGAAGGATGGTCAATAGCAATCAGCCCCAGCATTTT	CASSNRGRMVNSNQPQHF
TRBV27	TRBJ1-1	.	15	.	TGTGCCAGCAGTAGTCTCCCAGGGGTTAGCACTGAAGCTTTCTTT	CASSSLPGVSTEAFF
TRBV18	TRBJ1-1	.	14	.	TGTGCCAGCTCACCAGACCCCGTAGAAACTGAAGCTTTCTTT	CASSPDPVETEAFF
TRBV6-6	TRBJ1-2	.	13	.	TGTGCCAGCAGTGCTGTGACGGAGGATGGCTACACCTTC	CASSAVTEDGYTF
TRBV6-6	TRBJ1-5	few	13	TRBD1	TGTGCCAGCGGGACAGGGGGACATCAGCCCCAGCATTTT	CASGTGGHQPQHF
TRBV10-3	TRBJ1-1	.	12	.	TGTGCCATCAATGAGGGGAACACTGAAGCTTTCTTT	CAINEGNTEAFF
TRBV2	TRBJ2-1	.	14	.	TGTGCCAGCAGTGGAGTAGTGCAGGGGGGTGAGCAGTTCTTC	CASSGVVQGGEQFF
TRBV4-2	TRBJ2-2	.	16	.	TGTGCCAGCAGCCAAGAGGGGGCGGGGCACCACGGGGAGCTGTTTTTT	CASSQEGAGHHGELFF
TRBV7-9	TRBJ2-3	.	15	TRBD1	TGTGCCAGCAGTCCACAGGGGGCCGGCACAGATACGCAGTATTTT	CASSPQGAGTDTQYF
TRBV29-1	TRBJ2-1	.	13	TRBD1	TGCAGCGTTGAAGGGGACAGGGGGGATGAGCAGTTCTTC	CSVEGDRGDEQFF
TRBV6-5	TRBJ1-3	.	13	.	TGTGCCAGCCGTACAGGCTCTGGAAACACCATATATTTT	CASRTGSGNTIYF
TRBV11-2	TRBJ1-2	.	13	.	TGTGCCAGCAGCTTAGGCGGGATCTATGGCTACACCTTC	CASSLGGIYGYTF
TRBV5-1	TRBJ1-2	.	14	TRBD1	TGCGCCAGCAGCAACGGGACAGTTAACTATGGCTACACCTTC	CASSNGTVNYGYTF
TRBV27	TRBJ2-2	.	16	TRBD1	TGTGCCAGCGCTTCAACTGGACAGGCTAACACCGGGGAGCTGTTTTTT	CASASTGQANTGELFF
TRBV25-1	TRBJ2-3	.	13	.	TGTGCCAGCAGTGAATATATGACAGATACGCAGTATTTT	CASSEYMTDTQYF
TRBV5-1	TRBJ2-7	.	14	.	TGCGCCAGCAGCTTGGTTAACAACGGCAACGAGCAGTACTTC	CASSLVNNGNEQYF
TRBV6-1	TRBJ1-1	.	14	.	TGTGCCAGCAGTGATCGGGGGGGGGACACTGAAGCTTTCTTT	CASSDRGGDTEAFF
TRBV6-5	TRBJ2-3	once	15	TRBD2	TGTGCCAGCGGGGGACTAGCGCTTCCCACAGATACGCAGTATTTT	CASGGLALPTDTQYF
TRBV19	TRBJ1-4	.	12	.	TGTGCCAGTAGACAGTATAATGAAAAACTGTTTTTT	CASRQYNEKLFF
TRBV30	TRBJ2-2	.	14	.	TGTGCCCGTGGGGGCCCTTGGGGCACCGGGGAGCTGTTTTTT	CARGGPWGTGELFF
TRBV11-3	TRBJ1-6	.	12	.	TGTGCCAGCAGCAGAGGGGTTTCACCCCTCCACTTT	CASSRGVSPLHF
TRBV27	TRBJ1-6	.	15	.	TGTGCCAGCAGTTTATCGCCAGGGTATCATTCACCCCTCCACTTT	CASSLSPGYHSPLHF
TRBV27	TRBJ1-5	.	13	.	TGTGCCAGCAGTTCTTTACCGTATCAGCCCCAGCATTTT	CASSSLPYQPQHF
TRBV12-5	TRBJ2-5	.	14	.	TGTGCTAGTGGTTTCGGACAGAATCAAGAGACCCAGTACTTC	CASGFGQNQETQYF
TRBV5-1	TRBJ2-2	.	15	.	TGCGCCAGCAGCTTGGAGGGAGTGACCACCGGGGAGCTGTTTTTT	CASSLEGVTTGELFF
TRBV18	TRBJ2-1	.	17	TRBD2	TGTGCCAGCTCACCCCCGGCTAGCGGGAGCTCCTACAATGAGCAGTTCTTC	CASSPPASGSSYNEQFF
TRBV11-2	TRBJ1-1	.	16	TRBD1	TGTGCCAGCAGCTTAGTGATGGGACAGGTGAACACTGAAGCTTTCTTT	CASSLVMGQVNTEAFF
TRBV3-1/TRBV3-2	TRBJ2-1	.	12	.	TGTGCCAGCAGCCAAGCAGCAGGCGAGCAGTTCTTC	CASSQAAGEQFF
TRBV23-1	TRBJ2-5	.	18	TRBD2	TGCGCCAGCAGTCAGGGGGGGATGGCGCGGGATAAACCAGAGACCCAGTACTTC	CASSQGGMARDKPETQYF
TRBV30	TRBJ1-4	.	14	.	TGTGCCTGGAGTCGACAGGCCCTTAATGAAAAACTGTTTTTT	CAWSRQALNEKLFF